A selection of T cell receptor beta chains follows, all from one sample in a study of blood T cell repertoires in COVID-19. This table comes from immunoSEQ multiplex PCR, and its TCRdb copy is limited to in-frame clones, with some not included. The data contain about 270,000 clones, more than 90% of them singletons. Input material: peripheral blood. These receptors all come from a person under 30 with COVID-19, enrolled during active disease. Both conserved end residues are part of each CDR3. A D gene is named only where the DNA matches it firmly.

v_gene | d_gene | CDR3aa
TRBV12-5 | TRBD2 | CASGLVQRGTTDTQYF
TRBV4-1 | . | CASSQADSNYGYTF
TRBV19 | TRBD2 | CASSIIAGPNEQFF
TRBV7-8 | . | CASSSPHFRGNEQFF
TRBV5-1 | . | CASGRGAQETQYF
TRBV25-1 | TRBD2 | CASSDAGTSGLGEETQYF
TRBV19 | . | CASSISLANTGELFF
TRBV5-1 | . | CASSLGGELSNYGYTF
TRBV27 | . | CASSPGAGLGETQYF
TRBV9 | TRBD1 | CASSAMRDRDTEAFF
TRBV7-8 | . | CASSLEGNTEAFF
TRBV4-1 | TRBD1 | CASSLTGAETQYF
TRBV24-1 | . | CATSDGPRTAFNQPQHF
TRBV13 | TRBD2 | CASSLGASGRARETQYF
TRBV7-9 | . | CASSLVLSEQFF
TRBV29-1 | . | CSVKGGTEAFF
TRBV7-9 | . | CASSIRDFENIQYF
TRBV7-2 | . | CASSLEIPAKPFF
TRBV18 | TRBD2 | CASSQIIAGAGNEQFF
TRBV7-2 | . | CASESRVIDTEAFF
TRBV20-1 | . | CSALGVTQYF
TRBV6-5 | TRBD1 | CASSPRQGYGYTF
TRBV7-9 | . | CASSLDGDTQYF
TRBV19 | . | CASTGIYGYTF
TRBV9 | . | CASSPAGSTDTQYF
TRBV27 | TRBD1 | CASSSPGQGHYGYTF
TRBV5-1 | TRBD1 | CASSLGTGSGYGYTF
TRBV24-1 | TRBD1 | CATSEKGGGSYGYTF
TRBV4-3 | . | CASSPGVASFYGYTF